The entry that follows covers one T cell receptor (beta chain) sequence. Its specificity is not known. The method, 5' RACE with UMI labels, was used to prepare the TRB cDNA libraries. TCRdb re-called the 5' RACE reads and gives one entry per CDR3 protein, without DNA. Seen in this sample are tens of thousands of distinct CDR3 sequences; the ten most common clones hold approximately 0.8%. The sample belongs to a study of CXCR3-negative and CXCR3-positive naive CD8 T cells. Study-wide results and limits: The TRB CDR3s that CXCR3-positive naive cells carried were more hydrophobic than those of CXCR3-negative naive cells.

This sequence was found in a human donor in good health. Some clones in this sample may be carry-over from other donors' samples. Material for sequencing was naive CXCR3+ CD8+ T cells from blood. Specified subset: CD45RO-CCR7+CD27+CD95- naive CD8+ T cells expressing CXCR3 (TNR3+).

This CDR3 reads CSARVVGQSSYEQYF. The V gene is TRBV20-1, the J gene TRBJ2-7; TCRdb's D call of TRBD2 is untestable without DNA. This CDR3 spans 15 amino acids. Germline-derived CDR1 and CDR2 are DFQATT and SNEGSKA (reference sequence).